These 25 T cell receptor beta chains share one sample of origin, sequenced in a study of OX40 agonist ivuxolimab in advanced cancers. Only in-frame clones appear in the TCRdb table, and some are missing; sequencing was by immunoSEQ multiplex PCR. The sample shows approximately 80,000 clones, around 85% of them seen only once. The sample was CD4+ or CD8+ T cells sorted from blood, taken in a trial of the OX40 agonist ivuxolimab. Receptors were obtained from an adult with an advanced solid tumor such as melanoma, head and neck, liver or kidney cancer.

The V and J genes are TRBV28 and TRBJ2-5; TRBD2 is a possible D gene (5 bases). The CDR3 loop spans 14 amino acids. CDR1 is MDHEN, CDR2 SYDVKM, per germline. V lost 6 bases and J lost 5, with 16 bases in between. CDR3 coding DNA: TGTGCCAGCAGCACTAGGTTTGTTGCGGAGACCCAGTACTTC. Protein sequence: CASSTRFVAETQYF. The whole variable domain, filled in from reference TRBV28 and TRBJ2-5, reads DVKVTQSSRYLVKRTGEKVFLECVQDMDHENMFWYRQDPGLGLRLIYFSYDVKMKEKGDIPEGYSVSREKKERFSLILESASTNQTSMYLCASSTRFVAETQYFGPGTRLLVL.

V and J are TRBV28 and TRBJ2-7; D uncertain. V lost 6 bases, J lost 0 bases, and 9 bases lay in between. There are 13 residues in the CDR3. The germline gives CDR1 MDHEN, CDR2 SYDVKM. CDR3 sequence (DNA): TGTGCCAGCAGGGTACAGCTCTCCTACGAGCAGTACTTC. Translating gives CASRVQLSYEQYF.

The V and J genes are TRBV11-2 and TRBJ2-5, with D unclear. CDR1 and CDR2 (germline): SGHAT, FQNNGV. The V end lost 1 base, the J end lost 3 bases, and 9 bases lay between the germline ends. The CDR3 totals 14 residues. This CDR3 reads CASSLVYGEETQYF. CDR3 sequence (DNA): TGTGCCAGCAGCTTAGTGTATGGCGAAGAGACCCAGTACTTC.

The V and J genes are TRBV5-1 and TRBJ1-4; perhaps TRBD1 as D (5 bases). This CDR3 comprises 15 residues. Between the trimmed V and J ends, which lost 4 bases and 4 bases, there was a span of 14 bases. Per the germline V gene, CDR1 is SGHRS and CDR2 is YFSETQ. Here the CDR3 reads CASSTSGTGNEKLFF. The CDR3 nucleotides read TGCGCCAGCAGCACCTCCGGGACGGGTAATGAAAAACTGTTTTTT. The full variable domain, with the rest looked up from reference TRBV5-1 and TRBJ1-4, is KAGVTQTPRYLIKTRGQQVTLSCSPISGHRSVSWYQQTPGQGLQFLFEYFSETQRNKGNFPGRFSGRQFSNSRSEMNVSTLELGDSALYLCASSTSGTGNEKLFFGSGTQLSVL.

The gene calls are TRBV5-6 and TRBJ2-7; D unresolved. CDR1 SGHDT and CDR2 YYEEEE come from the germline V gene. V was trimmed by 4 bases and J by 1 base, leaving 6 bases between them. The CDR3 is 12 amino acids. CDR3 residues: CASSISSYEQYF. The CDR3 DNA sequence: TGTGCCAGCAGCATCTCGTCCTACGAGCAGTACTTC. Full variable domain (rest looked up from reference TRBV5-6 and TRBJ2-7): DAGVTQSPTHLIKTRGQQVTLRCSPKSGHDTVSWYQQALGQGPQFIFQYYEEEERQRGNFPDRFSGHQFPNYSSELNVNALLLGDSALYLCASSISSYEQYFGPGTRLTVT.

V usage is TRBV6-1 and J usage is TRBJ2-5, with D hard to call. V was shortened by 3 bases and J by 5 bases, with 10 bases between the two germline ends. The CDR3 totals 13 residues. The germline V gene encodes CDR1 MNHNS and CDR2 SASEGT. The CDR3 bases are TGTGCCAGCAGTGACCCCCCGCCTGAGACCCAGTACTTC. Protein sequence: CASSDPPPETQYF.

The genes are TRBV10-2 and TRBJ2-7, with a tentative D call TRBD2 (6 bases). V gave up 0 bases and J gave up 5 bases, with 14 bases separating them. CDR3 length equals 15 residues. Germline CDR1 and CDR2: WSHSY and SAAADI. CDR3 bases: TGCGCCAGCAGTGAGTCAGAGGCGGGACTGAACGAGCAGTACTTC. It is translated as CASSESEAGLNEQYF.

This clone was seen more than once but under ten times. The chain links TRBV18 to TRBJ2-7; a weak D match, TRBD2 (7 bases). This CDR3 has 17 amino acids. Germline V lookup: CDR1 KGHSH, CDR2 LQKENI. V lost 3 bases and J 2 bases, leaving 20 bases between the germline ends. DNA of the CDR3: TGTGCCAGCTCACCTTCCCTTAGGAGGGGGGGGCCCTACGAGCAGTACTTC. It specifies CASSPSLRRGGPYEQYF.

This clone occurred once. The gene calls are TRBV7-8 and TRBJ2-2, with D tentatively TRBD2 (5 bases). CDR3 length: 16 residues. Germline V lookup: CDR1 SGHVS, CDR2 FQNEAQ. V was shortened by 3 bases and J by 2 bases, with 13 bases between the two germline ends. CDR3 region: CASSFSGWANTGELFF. The CDR3 nucleotides are TGTGCCAGCAGCTTTTCGGGATGGGCAAACACCGGGGAGCTGTTTTTT.

This chain uses TRBV20-1 with TRBJ2-1, with 8 positions matching TRBD1. Germline V CDR1 and CDR2: DFQATT, SNEGSKA (reference sequence). J gave up 12 bases and V 6 bases, and 7 bases lay outside the gene matches. The CDR3 has 11 residues. The CDR3 is CSARTGGMQFF. CDR3 DNA: TGCAGTGCGAGAACAGGGGGTATGCAGTTCTTC.

V gene TRBV7-2 combines with J gene TRBJ2-7; D may be TRBD1 (6 bases). V lost 4 bases, J lost 3 bases, and 19 bases lay in between. CDR1 and CDR2 (germline): SGHTA, FQGNSA. The CDR3 sequence is 16 residues long. As DNA, the CDR3 is TGTGCCAGCAGCTCGTTCTACTTGGACAGAAACTACGAGCAGTACTTC. Translating gives CASSSFYLDRNYEQYF.

J is TRBJ2-1 and V is TRBV13; 10 positions match TRBD1. J gave up 5 bases and V 5 bases, and 6 bases lay outside the gene matches. The CDR3 sequence is 15 residues long. Germline assignment: CDR1 PRHDT and CDR2 FYEKMQ (reference sequence). In DNA, the CDR3 is TGTGCCAGCAGCGCAGGACAGGGGGTTAACAATGAGCAGTTCTTC. This codes for CASSAGQGVNNEQFF.

V gene TRBV19 combines with J gene TRBJ1-1; D is possibly TRBD1 (5 bases). V was clipped by 7 bases and J by 4 bases, with 16 bases between them. The CDR3 has 14 amino acids. Germline CDR1 and CDR2: LNHDA and SQIVND (reference sequence). CDR3 sequence: CASTTPRVSTEAFF. The CDR3 nucleotides read TGTGCCAGTACCACCCCCAGGGTGAGCACTGAAGCTTTCTTT.

The chain couples TRBV10-3 to TRBJ1-1, with TRBD1 identical over 7 bases. J lost 0 bases, V lost 10 bases, and 14 bases had no gene match. There are 16 residues in the CDR3. CDR1 and CDR2 (germline): ENHRY, SYGVKD. In DNA, the CDR3 is TGTGCCACCCAAGAGAGGCAGGGGGAAATGAACACTGAAGCTTTCTTT. Translated, it gives CATQERQGEMNTEAFF.

This chain uses TRBV14 with TRBJ2-3; 10 bases are shared with TRBD2. This CDR3 has 18 amino acids. CDR1 and CDR2 (germline): SGHDN, FVKESK. The trim removed 1 base at V and 3 bases at J, leaving 10 bases unmatched. DNA for the CDR3: TGTGCCAGCAGCCAAGCTCTGAGCGGGAGGGCGGGGACAGATACGCAGTATTTT. It yields the protein CASSQALSGRAGTDTQYF.

The gene calls are TRBV19 and TRBJ2-1; the match to TRBD1 covers 8 bases. This CDR3 region has 15 residues. Germline V gene data show CDR1 as LNHDA and CDR2 as SQIVND (reference sequence). V lost 3 bases to trimming and J lost 4 bases; unmatched junction nucleotides: 5. CDR3 loop: CASSITRDRYNEQFF. CDR3 in DNA: TGTGCCAGTAGTATCACCCGGGACAGGTACAATGAGCAGTTCTTC.

This chain connects TRBV9 to TRBJ2-5; the match to TRBD1 covers 7 bases. Germline lookup yields CDR1 SGDLS and CDR2 YYNGEE. V trimming: 2 bases; J trimming: 2 bases; junction bases outside the gene matches: 9. The CDR3 contains 16 residues. Written as DNA, the CDR3 is TGTGCCAGCAGCGTCGGACAGGTAGGAGGACAAGAGACCCAGTACTTC. This codes for CASSVGQVGGQETQYF.

The CDR3 protein is CASSWALGTGEETQYF. For the CDR3, the DNA is TGTGCCAGCAGCTGGGCCTTAGGGACAGGGGAAGAGACCCAGTACTTC. The rearrangement links TRBV7-9 to TRBJ2-5; 10 bases align to TRBD1. Trimming cost V 4 bases and J 3 bases; bases outside gene matches: 8. In germline, CDR1 is SEHNR, CDR2 FQNEAQ (reference sequence). The CDR3 contains 16 residues.

The DNA of the CDR3 is TGTGCCTGGGGGACAGGGGGCGAGCAGTACTTC. This encodes CAWGTGGEQYF. This sequence joins TRBV30 and TRBJ2-7; 11 bases are shared with TRBD1. V lost 5 bases and J lost 6; bases outside the gene matches: 0. The germline V gene encodes CDR1 GTSNPN and CDR2 SVGIG (reference sequence). The CDR3 runs to 11 residues. Full variable domain (remainder filled in from reference TRBV30 and TRBJ2-7): SQTIHQWPATLVQPVGSPLSLECTVEGTSNPNLYWYRQAAGRGLQLLFYSVGIGQISSEVPQNLSASRPQDRQFILSSKKLLLSDSGFYLCAWGTGGEQYFGPGTRLTVT.

The J gene is TRBJ2-7, the V gene TRBV6-1; 10 bases map to TRBD2. The CDR3 runs to 18 residues. CDR1 is MNHNS, CDR2 SASEGT, per germline. The V gene end was trimmed by 2 bases and the J gene end by 4 bases; junction bases not matched to a gene: 14. The CDR3 sequence is CASSESKTGLAPGYEQYF. CDR3 nucleotides: TGTGCCAGCAGTGAAAGTAAAACGGGACTAGCGCCGGGGTACGAGCAGTACTTC.

This chain links TRBV27 with TRBJ2-7; the D is unclear. The CDR3 covers 13 residues. V shed 6 bases and J shed 2 bases, with 11 bases lying between them. Germline V gene sequence: CDR1 MNHEY, CDR2 SMNVEV (reference sequence). CDR3 coding DNA: TGTGCCAGCAGCTGGGGTATCACCTACGAGCAGTACTTC. This gives the protein CASSWGITYEQYF.

The chain joins TRBV9 to TRBJ2-7; tentatively, D is TRBD2 (5 bases). CDR1 and CDR2 from the germline V gene are SGDLS and YYNGEE. This CDR3 comprises 15 residues. The V gene lost 1 base and the J gene lost 0 bases, with 11 bases spanning the gap. In DNA form, the CDR3 reads TGTGCCAGCAGCGTATCCGGGGTTGACTCCTACGAGCAGTACTTC. Translating it yields CASSVSGVDSYEQYF.

With regard to this clone: A junction end diverges from the germline sequence, so it may reflect a read error. The chain has TRBV7-2 and TRBJ2-2; D tentatively fits TRBD1 or TRBD2 (6 bases each). CDR3 length: 16 amino acids. CDR1 SGHTA and CDR2 FQGNSA come from the germline V gene. The CDR3 spells CASSLTSGGHTGEPFF. CDR3 sequence (DNA): TGTGCCAGCAGCTTAACTTCCGGGGGCCACACCGGGGAGCCGTTTTTT.

V gene TRBV19 combines with J gene TRBJ2-6; no reliable D call. This CDR3 spans 15 amino acids. The V end lost 5 bases, the J end lost 4 bases, and 12 bases lay between the germline ends. Germline CDR1 is LNHDA and CDR2 is SQIVND (reference sequence). CDR3 DNA sequence: TGTGCCAGTAGTGCATACTTAGGAGGGGCCAACGTCCTGACTTTC. Amino acid sequence: CASSAYLGGANVLTF.

The rearrangement links TRBV15 to TRBJ2-7, with TRBD1 identical over 8 bases. Germline V gene data show CDR1 as LNHNV and CDR2 as YYDKDF (reference sequence). Unmatched junction bases numbered 8, after V lost 3 bases and J lost 7 bases. There are 14 residues in the CDR3. The CDR3 region is CATSRDRVSHEQYF. The CDR3 DNA is TGTGCCACCAGCAGGGACAGGGTTAGCCATGAGCAGTACTTC.